The T cell receptor (beta chain) described here comes from a study of cytomegalovirus exposure and HLA in healthy donors. With 6 bases removed from V and 4 bases from J, the gap between germline ends came to 10 bases. CDR3 length: 11 residues. The germline V gene encodes CDR1 DFQATT and CDR2 SNEGSKA (reference sequence). The method was immunoSEQ multiplex PCR; TCRdb's version includes in-frame clones alone and lacks a portion of them. The sample lists under 300,000 clones, 75% to 90% occurring once. The rearrangement links TRBV20-1 to TRBJ2-7, with D possibly being TRBD2 (6 bases). The sample was PBMCs. This sequence originates from a woman aged 30 to 39 in good health and CMV-seropositive. CDR3 DNA sequence: TGCAGTGCCACCCGGGAGTACGAGCAGTACTTC. Amino acid sequence: CSATREYEQYF.